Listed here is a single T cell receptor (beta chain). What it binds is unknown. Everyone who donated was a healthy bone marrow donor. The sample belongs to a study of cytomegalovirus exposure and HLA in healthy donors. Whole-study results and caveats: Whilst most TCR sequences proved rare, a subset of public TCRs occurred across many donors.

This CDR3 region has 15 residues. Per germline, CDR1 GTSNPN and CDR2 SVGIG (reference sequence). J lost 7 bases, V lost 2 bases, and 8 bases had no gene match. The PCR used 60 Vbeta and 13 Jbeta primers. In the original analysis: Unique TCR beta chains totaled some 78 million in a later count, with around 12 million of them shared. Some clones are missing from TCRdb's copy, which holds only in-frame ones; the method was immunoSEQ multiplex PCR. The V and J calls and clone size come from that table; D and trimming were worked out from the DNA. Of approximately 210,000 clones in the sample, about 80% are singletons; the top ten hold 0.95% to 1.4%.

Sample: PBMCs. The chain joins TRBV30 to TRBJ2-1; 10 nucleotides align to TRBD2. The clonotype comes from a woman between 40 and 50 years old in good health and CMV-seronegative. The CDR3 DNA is TGTGCCTGGAGTAGAGGGCTAGCGGGAGTTAATGAGCAGTTCTTC. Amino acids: CAWSRGLAGVNEQFF.